These 5 T cell receptor beta chains share one sample of origin, sequenced in a study of chronic HIV infection and antiretroviral therapy. TCRdb used MiXCR to reprocess the 5' RACE reads, holding one entry per CDR3 protein. The sample lists roughly 50,000 distinct CDR3 sequences, 15% to 20% seen once, with 2.8% in the top ten. Sequencing input: peripheral blood. These TCRs come from an adult who had HIV and had not received antiretroviral therapy, or was an uninfected healthy control (not recorded which).

The rearrangement uses TRBV28 and TRBJ1-2; D ambiguous. Germline CDR1 and CDR2: MDHEN and SYDVKM. Trimming stripped 10 bases from V and 7 bases from J, with 10 bases between. The length of the CDR3 is 10 residues. The CDR3 coding sequence is TGTGCCACCGTGCAGGTTGGCTACACCTTC. Its protein is CATVQVGYTF.

V usage is TRBV9 and J usage is TRBJ2-7; 10 nucleotides line up with TRBD1. Trimming took 0 bases from V and 3 from J; bases not matched to a gene: 3. This CDR3 is built from 15 residues. Germline values: CDR1 SGDLS, CDR2 YYNGEE. The CDR3 DNA reads as TGTGCCAGCAGCGTAGACGGGACAGGGGTCTACGAGCAGTACTTC. It yields the protein CASSVDGTGVYEQYF.

The V and J genes are TRBV9 and TRBJ2-7, with 7 positions matching TRBD2. The CDR3 is 15 amino acids. Germline V gene lookup returns CDR1 SGDLS and CDR2 YYNGEE. Trimming took 0 bases from V and 1 from J; bases not matched to a gene: 4. CDR3 amino acids: CASSVESGGSYEQYF. The CDR3 DNA reads as TGTGCCAGCAGCGTAGAATCGGGAGGTTCCTACGAGCAGTACTTC.

The sample holds many counts of this clonotype. The chain has TRBV28 and TRBJ2-1; tentatively, D is TRBD2 (6 bases). V was cut by 4 bases and J by 0 bases, with 16 bases left in between. This CDR3 comprises 17 residues. Germline-derived CDR1 and CDR2 are MDHEN and SYDVKM. This CDR3 reads CASSSLRGLVSYNEQFF. CDR3 sequence (DNA): TGTGCCAGCAGTTCTCTGCGGGGACTCGTCTCCTACAATGAGCAGTTCTTC.

This clonotype was found once. The V and J genes are TRBV27 and TRBJ1-2; D gene ambiguous. There are 14 residues in the CDR3. Germline CDR1 reads MNHEY; CDR2 reads SMNVEV (reference sequence). V was cut by 2 bases and J by 7 bases, with 14 bases left in between. The CDR3, as DNA: TGTGCCAGCAGTTTAATGGGGTCCCCGCGTGGCTACACCTTC. Translating gives CASSLMGSPRGYTF.